The 5 T cell receptor beta chains in this list originate from one sample, sequenced in a study of T cell responses to AZD1222 COVID-19 vaccine. Profiling relied on immunoSEQ multiplex PCR, and the TCRdb table lists in-frame clones only, not all of them. The sample lists 82,000 or so clones, more than 85% occurring once. Sequencing was performed on peripheral blood, taken on day 0 of AZD1222 vaccination. The receptors stem from an adult in good health.

The chain recombines TRBV5-1 with TRBJ2-2; no clear D gene. V gave up 2 bases and J gave up 4 bases, with 3 bases separating them. This CDR3 spans 12 amino acids. Germline V gives CDR1 SGHRS, CDR2 YFSETQ. The CDR3 bases are TGCGCCAGCAGCTTTAGCACCGGGGAGCTGTTTTTT. Translation: CASSFSTGELFF.

This clone has more than one count but fewer than ten. This chain uses TRBV5-1 with TRBJ1-3; D not certain. The V end was cut by 1 base, the J end by 0 bases, with 11 bases between. Germline CDR1 and CDR2: SGHRS and YFSETQ. This CDR3 comprises 16 residues. In DNA, the CDR3 is TGCGCCAGCAGCTTGTTCGACGGACTCTCTGGAAACACCATATATTTT. As protein: CASSLFDGLSGNTIYF.

The chain links TRBV24-1 to TRBJ2-1, with 10 bases aligning to TRBD1. Germline CDR1 KGHDR, CDR2 SFDVKD. The V gene end was trimmed by 4 bases and the J gene end by 6 bases; junction bases not matched to a gene: 8. The CDR3 contains 16 residues. The CDR3 DNA reads TGTGCCACCAGTGAACCGACAGGGGGCGACGGCAATGAGCAGTTCTTC. Its protein product is CATSEPTGGDGNEQFF.

CDR3 protein: CATSDFLSTGQDYGYTF. The CDR3 region has the DNA TGTGCCACCAGTGATTTTTTGTCGACAGGACAGGACTATGGCTACACCTTC. The chain joins TRBV24-1 to TRBJ1-2, with 7 bases identical to TRBD1. The V gene's germline CDR1 is KGHDR and CDR2 SFDVKD. This CDR3 has 17 amino acids. With 1 base clipped from V and 3 bases from J, the junction kept 10 bases outside the gene matches.

This chain joins TRBV10-3 and TRBJ2-7, with 8 bases aligning to TRBD2. Losses at the gene ends were 11 bases for V and 0 bases for J; bases not matched to a gene: 6. This CDR3 spans 13 amino acids. Germline CDR1 is ENHRY and CDR2 is SYGVKD. In DNA form, the CDR3 reads TGTGCCCACCGGGGGGGGAGCTCCTACGAGCAGTACTTC. Translating gives CAHRGGSSYEQYF.